What follows are 4 T cell receptor beta chains derived from one specimen sequenced in a study of blood T cell repertoires in COVID-19. Measured with immunoSEQ multiplex PCR; TCRdb has only the in-frame clones, and not every one. The repertoire holds about 100,000 clones, about 90% seen once, with approximately 2.5% in the top ten. Specimen: peripheral blood. Receptors originate from a human donor in a cohort sampled during active COVID-19.

The chain couples TRBV6-5 to TRBJ2-7, with 7 bases that match TRBD1. Per the germline V gene, CDR1 is MNHEY and CDR2 is SVGAGI. Trimming removed 6 bases from V and 9 bases from J; junction bases left unmatched: 5. The CDR3 extends over 11 amino acids. CDR3 in amino acids: CASSGRGPQYF. CDR3 DNA sequence: TGTGCCAGCAGCGGTAGGGGGCCGCAGTACTTC.

The V gene is TRBV5-1, the J gene TRBJ1-1; D is possibly TRBD1 (6 bases). The CDR3 extends over 15 amino acids. Trimming took 7 bases from V and 0 from J, leaving 16 bases between them. Per germline, CDR1 SGHRS and CDR2 YFSETQ. The CDR3 spells CASQSVQGLNTEAFF. The CDR3 DNA sequence: TGCGCCAGCCAAAGCGTACAGGGATTGAACACTGAAGCTTTCTTT.

The chain carries TRBV5-1 and TRBJ2-1; D is uncertain. CDR1 SGHRS and CDR2 YFSETQ come from the germline V gene. The length of the CDR3 is 11 residues. Deletions cut 0 bases from V and 9 bases from J, with 4 bases between. The CDR3 spells CASSLAGEQFF. The DNA of the CDR3 is TGCGCCAGCAGCTTGGCAGGTGAGCAGTTCTTC.

This clone was picked up one time. The V gene is TRBV7-2, the J gene TRBJ2-7, with unresolved D. Germline V gives CDR1 SGHTA, CDR2 FQGNSA. Trimming shortened V by 5 bases and J by 2 bases, and 13 bases separated the two germline ends. The CDR3 sequence is 14 residues long. CDR3 sequence (DNA): TGTGCCAGCAGCCAAGATCCTACCGCCTACGAGCAGTACTTC. This codes for CASSQDPTAYEQYF.